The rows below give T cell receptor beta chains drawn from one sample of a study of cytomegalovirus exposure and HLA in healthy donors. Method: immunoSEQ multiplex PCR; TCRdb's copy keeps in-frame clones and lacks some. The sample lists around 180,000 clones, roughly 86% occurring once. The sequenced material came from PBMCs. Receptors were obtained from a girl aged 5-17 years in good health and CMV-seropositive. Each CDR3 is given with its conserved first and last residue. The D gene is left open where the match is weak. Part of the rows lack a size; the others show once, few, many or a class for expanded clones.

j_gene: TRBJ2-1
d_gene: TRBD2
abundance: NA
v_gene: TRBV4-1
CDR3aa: CASSRLAPGGNEQFF
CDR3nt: TGCGCCAGCAGCCGCCTGGCCCCGGGAGGAAATGAGCAGTTCTTC

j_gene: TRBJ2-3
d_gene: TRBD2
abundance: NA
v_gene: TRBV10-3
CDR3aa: CAIRGTSGGAETQYF
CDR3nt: TGTGCCATCAGGGGGACTAGCGGGGGGGCCGAAACGCAGTATTTT

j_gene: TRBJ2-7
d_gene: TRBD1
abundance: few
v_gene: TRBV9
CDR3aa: CASSPGQGPHWQYF
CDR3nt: TGTGCCAGCAGCCCAGGACAGGGCCCCCACTGGCAGTACTTC

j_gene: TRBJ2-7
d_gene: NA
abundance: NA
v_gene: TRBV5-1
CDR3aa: CASSLVRGADEQYF
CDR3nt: TGCGCCAGCAGCTTGGTGCGGGGTGCAGACGAGCAGTACTTC

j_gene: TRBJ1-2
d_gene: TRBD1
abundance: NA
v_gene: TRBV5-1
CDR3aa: CASSADRGGIYGYTF
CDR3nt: TGCGCCAGCAGCGCGGACAGGGGAGGGATCTATGGCTACACCTTC

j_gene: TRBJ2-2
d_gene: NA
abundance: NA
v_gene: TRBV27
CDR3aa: CASRPNGLLGTGELFF
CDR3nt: TGTGCCAGCAGACCTAACGGACTCCTTGGGACCGGGGAGCTGTTTTTT

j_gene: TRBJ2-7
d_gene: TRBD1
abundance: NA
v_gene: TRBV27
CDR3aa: CASSFQGQGAEQYF
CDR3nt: TGTGCCAGCAGTTTCCAGGGACAGGGGGCCGAGCAGTACTTC

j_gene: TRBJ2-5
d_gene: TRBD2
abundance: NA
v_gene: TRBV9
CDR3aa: CASSVDSRGGLETQYF
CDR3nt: TGTGCCAGCAGCGTAGATTCGCGGGGGGGCCTCGAGACCCAGTACTTC

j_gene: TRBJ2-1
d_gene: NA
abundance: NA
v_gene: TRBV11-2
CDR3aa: CASSLGLAEQFF
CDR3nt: TGTGCCAGCAGCTTAGGGCTAGCGGAGCAGTTCTTC

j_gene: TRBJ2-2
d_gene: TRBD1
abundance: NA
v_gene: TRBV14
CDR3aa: CASRKTGGTGELFF
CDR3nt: TGTGCCAGCAGGAAAACAGGGGGCACCGGGGAGCTGTTTTTT

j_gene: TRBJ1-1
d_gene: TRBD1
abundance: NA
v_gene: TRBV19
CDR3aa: CASSKGGNRGQTEAFF
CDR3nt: TGTGCCAGTAGTAAGGGGGGAAACAGGGGGCAAACTGAAGCTTTCTTT

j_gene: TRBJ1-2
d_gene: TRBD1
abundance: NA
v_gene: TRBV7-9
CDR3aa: CASSYDLRTGVLDGYTF
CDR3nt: TGTGCCAGCAGCTACGATCTTAGGACAGGGGTTTTAGATGGCTACACCTTC

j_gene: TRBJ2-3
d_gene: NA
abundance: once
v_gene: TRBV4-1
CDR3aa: CASSRHHTDTQYF
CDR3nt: TGCGCCAGCAGCCGACACCACACAGATACGCAGTATTTT

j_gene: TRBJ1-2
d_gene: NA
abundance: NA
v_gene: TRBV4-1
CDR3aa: CASSQGVQGYGYTF
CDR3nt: TGCGCCAGCAGCCAAGGCGTCCAGGGGTATGGCTACACCTTC

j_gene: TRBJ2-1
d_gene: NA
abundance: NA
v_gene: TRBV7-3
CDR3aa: CASSLRQYNEQFF
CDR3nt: TGTGCCAGCAGCTTAAGACAGTACAATGAGCAGTTCTTC

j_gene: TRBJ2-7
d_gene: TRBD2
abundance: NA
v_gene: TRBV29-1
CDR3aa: CSVGGDGYEQYF
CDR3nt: TGCAGCGTCGGGGGGGACGGTTACGAGCAGTACTTC

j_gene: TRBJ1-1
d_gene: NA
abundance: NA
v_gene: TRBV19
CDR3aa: CASLSVGGSTEAFF
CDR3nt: TGTGCCAGTCTCTCCGTAGGGGGTTCCACTGAAGCTTTCTTT

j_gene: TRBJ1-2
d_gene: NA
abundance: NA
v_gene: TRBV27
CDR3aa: CASSPEWTGYGYTF
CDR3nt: TGTGCCAGCAGTCCCGAATGGACTGGCTATGGCTACACCTTC